These 18 T cell receptor beta chains came from one sample sequenced in a study of cytomegalovirus exposure and HLA in healthy donors (dated by TCRdb to 2016 to 2017). The library was prepared using the immunoSEQ multiplex PCR assay. The multiplex PCR relied on a mix of 60 forward primers for TCR Vbeta segments and 13 reverse primers for TCR Jbeta segments. Sourced from immuneACCESS, this table was stored by TCRdb with only in-frame sequences that have V and J called. A share of the clones is absent; for the studies checked, an unresolved V gene accounts for under half, and the remainder has no known explanation. The sample has about 180,000 clones on record, approximately 81% of them singletons. 1% of the sample rests with the top ten. Sequencing was carried out using PBMCs. The receptors here all came from a boy between 2 and 10 years old in good health and CMV-seronegative.

V usage is TRBV4-2 and J usage is TRBJ1-1; possible D gene TRBD1, 6 bases. Trimming took off 3 bases at V and 1 base at J, with 21 bases between the two ends. The CDR3 covers 18 residues. Germline CDR1 LGHNA, CDR2 YNFKEQ. As DNA, the CDR3 is TGTGCCAGCAGCCAGCAACATATACGGGACACACAGAACACTGAAGCTTTCTTT. Protein sequence: CASSQQHIRDTQNTEAFF.

The chain employs TRBV6-1 and TRBJ2-2; D gene ambiguous. This CDR3 region has 13 residues. The germline CDR1 and CDR2 sequences are MNHNS and SASEGT. V was pared by 10 bases and J by 0 bases, with 9 bases between. In DNA, the CDR3 is TGTGCCACCGCGCAGGCGAACACCGGGGAGCTGTTTTTT. Protein product: CATAQANTGELFF.

The chain employs TRBV10-2 and TRBJ2-1; 10 bases are a match to TRBD2. Germline V gene lookup returns CDR1 WSHSY and CDR2 SAAADI. The CDR3 spans 18 residues. The junction had 19 bases not matched to a gene; V was cut back by 5 bases and J by 9 bases. The CDR3 loop is CASSRFDSGGRDRLEQFF. The CDR3 nucleotides are TGCGCCAGCAGTCGGTTTGATAGCGGGGGGCGGGATCGACTTGAGCAGTTCTTC.

This clone was detected only a few times. The rearrangement links TRBV9 to TRBJ1-2, with 10 bases aligning to TRBD1. V was pared by 4 bases and J by 7 bases, with 7 bases of the junction left unmatched. CDR1 and CDR2 from the germline V gene are SGDLS and YYNGEE. The length of the CDR3 is 14 residues. The CDR3 spells CASSRDRGQGGYTF. The DNA of the CDR3 is TGTGCCAGCAGCCGAGACAGGGGGCAGGGTGGCTACACCTTC.

This clone appeared a single time. This chain connects TRBV20-1 to TRBJ1-4; D uncertain. The length of the CDR3 is 11 residues. Trimming took 0 bases from V and 10 from J, leaving 6 bases between them. Germline V gene data show CDR1 as DFQATT and CDR2 as SNEGSKA (reference sequence). The CDR3 nucleotides are TGCAGTGCTAGAGAGGCGGGAAAACTGTTTTTT. It specifies CSAREAGKLFF.

The chain links TRBV29-1 to TRBJ1-2, with 7 bases identical to TRBD1. V shed 3 bases and J 8 bases; nucleotides not matched to a gene: 15. The CDR3 has 15 residues. Germline V gene data show CDR1 as SQVTM and CDR2 as ANQGSEA. The CDR3 region has the DNA TGCAGCGTTGACGGAGGGGGCGCGGTTTGGAGCGGCTACACCTTC. This translates into CSVDGGGAVWSGYTF.

This chain links TRBV21-1 with TRBJ2-7; TRBD2, as called in the table, went unchecked against the DNA. TRBV21-1 is tagged as a pseudogene. The CDR3 consists of 14 residues. CDR3 nucleotides: TGTGCCAGCAGCAAATGTGGGAGCCTTGCCGAGCAGTACTTC. This encodes CASSKCGSLAEQYF.

For the CDR3, the DNA is TGTGCCAGCAGTACCATAGTAGCGGGAGTCCTGAATGAGCAGTTCTTC. Its protein is CASSTIVAGVLNEQFF. The chain is built from TRBV28 and TRBJ2-1; 9 nucleotides agree with TRBD2. J gave up 7 bases and V 5 bases, and 12 bases lay outside the gene matches. CDR1 and CDR2 (germline): MDHEN, SYDVKM. This CDR3 contains 16 residues.

The gene calls are TRBV6-5 and TRBJ1-3; D is uncertain. From germline, CDR1 is MNHEY and CDR2 SVGAGI. This CDR3 has 15 residues. V lost 2 bases and J lost 4, with 12 bases in between. The CDR3 nucleotides are TGTGCCAGCAGTTACGAATCGGGAATCGGAAACACCATATATTTT. It encodes CASSYESGIGNTIYF.

The CDR3 loop reads CASSIRQGDQPQHF. For the CDR3, the DNA is TGTGCCAGCAGCATTCGACAGGGGGATCAGCCCCAGCATTTT. J is TRBJ1-5 and V is TRBV5-6; TRBD1 matches at 9 bases. CDR1 is SGHDT and CDR2 is YYEEEE in the germline V gene. CDR3 length: 14 amino acids. The V gene end was trimmed by 4 bases and the J gene end by 5 bases; junction bases not matched to a gene: 4.

This chain uses TRBV6-1 with TRBJ1-1; D remains unclear. This CDR3 is 15 amino acids long. The V gene lost 6 bases and the J gene lost 0 bases, with 14 bases spanning the gap. Per the germline V gene, CDR1 is MNHNS and CDR2 is SASEGT. CDR3 amino acids: CASRGSGGVNTEAFF. The CDR3 coding sequence is TGTGCCAGCAGGGGGTCGGGCGGGGTGAACACTGAAGCTTTCTTT.

This sequence joins TRBV7-9 and TRBJ1-2; 7 nucleotides agree with TRBD1. This CDR3 is built from 11 residues. Trimming at V came to 6 bases and at J to 12 bases, leaving 7 bases not matched to a gene. Germline V gene data show CDR1 as SEHNR and CDR2 as FQNEAQ (reference sequence). CDR3 sequence reads: CASSRDRFDTF. In DNA, the CDR3 is TGTGCCAGCAGTAGGGACAGATTTGACACCTTC.

The rearrangement uses TRBV6-4 and TRBJ2-2; a weak D match, TRBD2 (7 bases). The CDR3 has 15 amino acids. The germline V and J ends were trimmed by 3 bases and 2 bases, with 10 bases remaining between them. CDR1 and CDR2 (germline): MRHNA, SNTAGT. Here the CDR3 reads CASSEGGGNTGELFF. In DNA form, the CDR3 reads TGTGCCAGCAGTGAAGGGGGGGGAAACACCGGGGAGCTGTTTTTT.

The DNA for the CDR3 is TGCGCCAGCAGCTTGGTTGGCGGGGGGCTCCGGGAGCAGTTCTTC. Amino acid sequence: CASSLVGGGLREQFF. The chain joins TRBV5-1 to TRBJ2-1; TRBD2 aligns across 8 bases. This CDR3 spans 15 amino acids. V was clipped by 0 bases and J by 10 bases; unmatched bases: 9. Per the germline V gene, CDR1 is SGHRS and CDR2 is YFSETQ.

Comment on this clone: One end of the junction is discordant with germline, which a read error may explain. V gene TRBV10-3 combines with J gene TRBJ1-2, with D perhaps matching TRBD1 (5 bases). CDR3 size: 14 residues. Germline lookup yields CDR1 ENHRY and CDR2 SYGVKD. The CDR3 protein is CAIRNQTVNSGYTF. In DNA, the CDR3 is TGTGCCATCCGAAACCAGACAGTAAACTCTGGCTACACCTTC.

The chain joins TRBV19 to TRBJ2-1; 9 positions agree with TRBD2. This CDR3 contains 11 residues. CDR1 and CDR2 from the germline V gene are LNHDA and SQIVND (reference sequence). J lost 10 bases, V lost 6 bases, and 1 base had no gene match. CDR3 DNA: TGTGCCAGTAGAACTAGCGGGGAGCAGTTCTTC. It is translated as CASRTSGEQFF.

For this clone: Sequence at one end of the junction differs from germline and may be a read error. The V gene is TRBV7-9, the J gene TRBJ1-2, with 8 bases matching TRBD1. Germline V gives CDR1 SEHNR, CDR2 FQNEAQ (reference sequence). The CDR3 consists of 13 residues. The CDR3 sequence: CSSSSETGAGYTF. The CDR3 DNA sequence: TGTTCCAGCAGCTCAGAGACAGGGGCAGGCTACACCTTC.

This clone was detected a few times. The chain has TRBV2 and TRBJ1-1; the D gene is possibly TRBD1 (5 bases). This CDR3 region has 15 residues. V lost 7 bases to trimming and J lost 0 bases, with 15 bases between them. Germline values: CDR1 SNHLY, CDR2 FYNNEI. DNA of the CDR3: TGTGCCAGCAACTCCCTGGCGGGGCTGAACACTGAAGCTTTCTTT. This translates into CASNSLAGLNTEAFF.